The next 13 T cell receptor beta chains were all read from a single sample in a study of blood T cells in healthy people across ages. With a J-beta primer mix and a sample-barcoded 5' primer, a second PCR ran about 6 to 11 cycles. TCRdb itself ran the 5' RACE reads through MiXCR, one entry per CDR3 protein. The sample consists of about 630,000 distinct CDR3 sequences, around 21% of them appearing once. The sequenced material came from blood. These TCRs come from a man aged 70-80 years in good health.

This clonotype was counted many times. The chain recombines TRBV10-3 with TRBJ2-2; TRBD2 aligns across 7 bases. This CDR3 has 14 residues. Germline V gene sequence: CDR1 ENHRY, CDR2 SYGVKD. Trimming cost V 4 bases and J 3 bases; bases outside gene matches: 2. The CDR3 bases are TGTGCCATCAGTGCAACTAGCGACACCGGGGAGCTGTTTTTT. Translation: CAISATSDTGELFF.

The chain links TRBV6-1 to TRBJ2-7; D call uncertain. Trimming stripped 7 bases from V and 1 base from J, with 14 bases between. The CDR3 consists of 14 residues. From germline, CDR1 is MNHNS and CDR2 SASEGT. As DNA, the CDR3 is TGTGCCAGCAAATTTCAGGACCGGTCCTACGAGCAGTACTTC. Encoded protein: CASKFQDRSYEQYF.

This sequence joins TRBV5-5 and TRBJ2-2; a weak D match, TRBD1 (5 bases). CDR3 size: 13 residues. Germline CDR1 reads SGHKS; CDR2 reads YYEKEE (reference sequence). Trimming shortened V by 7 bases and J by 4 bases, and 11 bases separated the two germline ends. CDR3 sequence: CASGVGVTGELFF. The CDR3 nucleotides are TGTGCCAGCGGAGTAGGGGTCACCGGGGAGCTGTTTTTT.

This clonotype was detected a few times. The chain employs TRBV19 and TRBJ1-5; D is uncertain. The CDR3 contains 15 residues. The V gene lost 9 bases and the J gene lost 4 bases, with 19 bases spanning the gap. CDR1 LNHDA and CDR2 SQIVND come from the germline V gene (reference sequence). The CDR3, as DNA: TGTGCCAGCCGGGCCCTTACGGAGACTAATCAGCCCCAGCATTTT. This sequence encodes CASRALTETNQPQHF.

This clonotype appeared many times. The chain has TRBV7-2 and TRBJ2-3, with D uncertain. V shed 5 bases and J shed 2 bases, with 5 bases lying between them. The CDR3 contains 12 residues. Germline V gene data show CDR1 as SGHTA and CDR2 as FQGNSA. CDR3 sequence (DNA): TGTGCCAGCAGCCTTCTCACAGATACGCAGTATTTT. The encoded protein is CASSLLTDTQYF.

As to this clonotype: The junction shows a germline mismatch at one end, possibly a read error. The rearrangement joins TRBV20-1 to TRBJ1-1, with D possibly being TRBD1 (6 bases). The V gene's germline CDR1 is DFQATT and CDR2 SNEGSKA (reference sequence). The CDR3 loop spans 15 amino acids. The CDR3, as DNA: TGCAGTGCTAGAGATCTATTGGGGGGGCAAACTGAAGCTCTCTTT. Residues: CSARDLLGGQTEALF.

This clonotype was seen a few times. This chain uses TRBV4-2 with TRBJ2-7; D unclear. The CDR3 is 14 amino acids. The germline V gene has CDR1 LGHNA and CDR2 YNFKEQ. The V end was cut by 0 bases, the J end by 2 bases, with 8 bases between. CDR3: CASSQEVRAYEQYF. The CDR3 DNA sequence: TGTGCCAGCAGCCAAGAGGTGCGAGCCTACGAGCAGTACTTC.

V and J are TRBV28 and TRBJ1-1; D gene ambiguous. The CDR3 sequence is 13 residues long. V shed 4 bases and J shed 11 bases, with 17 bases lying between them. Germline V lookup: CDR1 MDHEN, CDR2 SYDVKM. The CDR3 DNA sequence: TGTGCCAGCAGTTCTTGGGGATCTGATTTGGCTTTCTTT. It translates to CASSSWGSDLAFF.

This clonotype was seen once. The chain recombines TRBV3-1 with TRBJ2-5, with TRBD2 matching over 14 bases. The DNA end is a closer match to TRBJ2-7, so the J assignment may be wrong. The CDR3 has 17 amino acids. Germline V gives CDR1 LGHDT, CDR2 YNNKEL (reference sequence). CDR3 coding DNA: TGTGCCAGCAGCCAAGAGGTCGGGACTAGCGGGAGCTTCGAGCAGTACTTC. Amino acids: CASSQEVGTSGSFEQYF.

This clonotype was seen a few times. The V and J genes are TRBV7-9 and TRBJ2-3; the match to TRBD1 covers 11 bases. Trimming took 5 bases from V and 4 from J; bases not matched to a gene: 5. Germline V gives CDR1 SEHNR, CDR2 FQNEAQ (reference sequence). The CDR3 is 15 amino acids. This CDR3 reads CASSTGQGGPDTQYF. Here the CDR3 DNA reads TGTGCCAGCAGCACGGGACAGGGGGGCCCAGATACGCAGTATTTT.

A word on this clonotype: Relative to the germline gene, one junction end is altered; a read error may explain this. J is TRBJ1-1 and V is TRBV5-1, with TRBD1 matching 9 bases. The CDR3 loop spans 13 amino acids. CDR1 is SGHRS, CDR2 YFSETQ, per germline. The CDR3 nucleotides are TGCGCCAGCGGCTTGGACAGGGGTCTAAGGGCTTTCTTT. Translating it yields CASGLDRGLRAFF.

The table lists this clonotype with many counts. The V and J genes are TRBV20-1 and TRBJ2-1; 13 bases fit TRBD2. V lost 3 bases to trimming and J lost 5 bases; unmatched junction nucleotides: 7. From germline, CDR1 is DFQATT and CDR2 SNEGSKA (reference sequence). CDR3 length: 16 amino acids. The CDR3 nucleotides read TGCAGTGCTAGTGACACTAGCGGGAGGGCCCACAATGAGCAGTTCTTC. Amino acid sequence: CSASDTSGRAHNEQFF.

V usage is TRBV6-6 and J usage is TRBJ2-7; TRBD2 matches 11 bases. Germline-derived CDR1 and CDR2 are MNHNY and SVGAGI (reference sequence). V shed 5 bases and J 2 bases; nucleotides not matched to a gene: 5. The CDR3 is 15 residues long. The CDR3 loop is CASSTPTSGAYEQYF. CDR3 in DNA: TGTGCCAGCAGTACCCCGACTAGCGGGGCCTACGAGCAGTACTTC.